The rows below give T cell receptor beta chains drawn from one sample of a study of shared clonotypes between healthy human individuals. Clones were read by immunoSEQ multiplex PCR, and TCRdb kept only the in-frame ones, dropping some. The repertoire consists of over 700,000 clones, with just under 75% occurring once and the leading ten covering about 1.8%. The sample was memory CD4+ T cells sorted from blood. All receptors come from a woman aged 25-40 years in good health. Both conserved end residues are part of each CDR3. The D gene is left open where the match is weak. The size entry is marked missing in some rows and otherwise reads once, few, many or a size class.

D,J,V,size,DNA,CDR3
TRBD2,TRBJ2-7,TRBV6-6,.,TGTGCCAGCAGTTACTCCGTAGCGGGAGGGAGGTACGAGCAGTACTTC,CASSYSVAGGRYEQYF
TRBD2,TRBJ2-7,TRBV29-1,.,TGCAGCGCTAGGGAACTAGCGGGAGTTACCGAGCAGTACTTC,CSARELAGVTEQYF
.,TRBJ1-5,TRBV30,.,TGTGCCTGGAGCCTAGGGGCAGGGTGGAACAATCAGCCCCAGCATTTT,CAWSLGAGWNNQPQHF
.,TRBJ2-1,TRBV27,few,TGTGCCAGCAGTTTCCAGACGGCGGGTACAATGACGCAGTTCTTC,CASSFQTAGTMTQFF
TRBD2,TRBJ2-2,TRBV19,.,TGTGCCAGTAGCTGGGGGGGACTAGCGGGAAGATACACCGGGGAGCTGTTTTTT,CASSWGGLAGRYTGELFF
.,TRBJ2-2,TRBV18,few,TGTGCCAGCTCATCTAGCATCGGGGAGCTGTTTTTT,CASSSSIGELFF
.,TRBJ1-5,TRBV30,.,TGTGCCTGCGACCGGGACAGCAATCAGCCCCAGCATTTT,CACDRDSNQPQHF
TRBD1,TRBJ1-1,TRBV11-2,.,TGTGCCAGCAGCTCAACAGGGGGGGCCACTGAAGCTTTCTTT,CASSSTGGATEAFF
.,TRBJ2-7,TRBV2,.,TGTGCCAGCAGTGAGAACCGCAGCTCCTACGAGCAGTACTTC,CASSENRSSYEQYF
TRBD2,TRBJ2-7,TRBV28,.,TGTGCCAGCATAGCGGGAGTGTCTTTCGAGCAGTACTTC,CASIAGVSFEQYF
.,TRBJ2-3,TRBV27,.,TGTGCCAGCAGTTGGGCGGCCCGCGGGGCAGATACGCAGTATTTT,CASSWAARGADTQYF
.,TRBJ1-2,TRBV4-1,many,TGCGCCAGCAGCGATCAGGTACAGTCCTATGGCTACACCTTC,CASSDQVQSYGYTF
.,TRBJ2-1,TRBV6-1,few,TGTGCCAGCAGTACCCCCCAGGGAGGCCGGAATGAGCAGTTCTTC,CASSTPQGGRNEQFF
.,TRBJ1-6,TRBV7-2,.,TGTGCCAGCAGCTTAGTAGTAGGGCAGGGATATTCACCCCTCCACTTT,CASSLVVGQGYSPLHF
.,TRBJ2-7,TRBV28,.,TGTGCCAGCACCCCGGGACGCAGTCACGAGCAGTACTTC,CASTPGRSHEQYF
.,TRBJ2-3,TRBV14,many,TGTGCCAGCAGCCAAGTAGGTGGTTCGGGAGATACGCAGTATTTT,CASSQVGGSGDTQYF
.,TRBJ2-5,TRBV10-3,.,TGTGCCATCAGTGCGCCCCTAGGAGAGACCCAGTACTTC,CAISAPLGETQYF
TRBD2,TRBJ2-3,TRBV18,.,TGTGCCAGCTCACCACTGGACCCGGGAGGGGGCACAGATACGCAGTATTTT,CASSPLDPGGGTDTQYF
.,TRBJ1-1,TRBV9,.,TGTGCCAGCAGCCGGAAAGGGTGGGGGGACACTGAAGCTTTCTTT,CASSRKGWGDTEAFF